The text below deals with one TCR beta chain. One entry per CDR3 protein, called by TCRdb with MiXCR from the 5' RACE reads. The sample records more than 30,000 distinct CDR3 sequences, 13% being singletons. The sample belongs to a study of CD8 T cells in ankylosing spondylitis. V lost 2 bases, J lost 3 bases, and 9 bases stayed unmatched. The CDR3 contains 17 residues. Germline CDR1 ENHRY, CDR2 SYGVKD. Sequencing used synovial fluid, either unsorted or a sorted T cell fraction (not recorded which). This receptor was taken from a male donor with ankylosing spondylitis. The chain joins TRBV10-3 to TRBJ2-7; 11 bases match TRBD2. The CDR3 spells CAISEPLTSGGFYEQYF. In DNA form, the CDR3 reads TGTGCCATCAGTGAGCCGCTAACTAGCGGGGGATTCTACGAGCAGTACTTC.